This entry lists 31 T cell receptor beta chains sequenced from one sample in a study of control samples from healthy donors and cancer patients. Using immunoSEQ multiplex PCR, the repertoire was profiled, and TCRdb retains in-frame clones only, with some absent. The sample lists about 150,000 clones, approximately 93% occurring once. Sequenced sample: blood. These receptors were taken from a man aged 18 to 30 in good health.

The chain is built from TRBV7-2 and TRBJ2-3; D gene ambiguous. Trimming left V 5 bases short and J 4 bases short, with 13 bases between. CDR3 length: 14 amino acids. Germline V gene data show CDR1 as SGHTA and CDR2 as FQGNSA. The CDR3 nucleotides are TGTGCCAGCAGCAAACTAAGAGGACCAGATACGCAGTATTTT. As protein: CASSKLRGPDTQYF.

The genes are TRBV30 and TRBJ1-2; tentatively, D is TRBD1 (6 bases). Trimming removed 2 bases at V and 8 bases at J, with 15 bases between. Germline V lookup: CDR1 GTSNPN, CDR2 SVGIG (reference sequence). This CDR3 comprises 13 residues. CDR3 nucleotide sequence: TGTGCCTGGAGTTCCTCAGGGGTACTGGGCTACACCTTC. Its translation is CAWSSSGVLGYTF.

V is TRBV3-1 (or the pseudogene TRBV3-2) and J is TRBJ2-7; 10 nucleotides match TRBD2. Per the germline V gene, CDR1 is LGHDT and CDR2 is YNNKEL (reference sequence). The CDR3 loop spans 15 amino acids. J was trimmed by 3 bases and V by 4 bases; bases with no gene match: 6. Written as DNA, the CDR3 is TGTGCCAGCAGCCGCGAGCGGGAGGGGTTCTACGAGCAGTACTTC. It specifies CASSREREGFYEQYF.

V and J are TRBV28 and TRBJ1-3, with TRBD1 identical over 10 bases. Germline V CDR1 and CDR2: MDHEN, SYDVKM. V trimming: 4 bases; J trimming: 2 bases; junction bases outside the gene matches: 17. This CDR3 has 20 amino acids. The CDR3 spells CASSSPLRTGGGPTGNTIYF. In DNA, the CDR3 is TGTGCCAGCAGTTCCCCGTTAAGGACAGGGGGAGGGCCTACTGGAAACACCATATATTTT.

The chain recombines TRBV5-5 with TRBJ1-1, with 8 bases fitting TRBD1. V was clipped by 4 bases and J by 4 bases; unmatched bases: 9. CDR3 length: 15 amino acids. CDR1 and CDR2 from the germline V gene are SGHKS and YYEKEE (reference sequence). CDR3: CASSMQGAGGTEAFF. The CDR3 coding sequence is TGTGCCAGCAGCATGCAGGGGGCCGGTGGCACTGAAGCTTTCTTT.

The V call is TRBV25-1, the J call TRBJ1-6, with D maybe TRBD1 (6 bases). Germline V lookup: CDR1 MGHDK, CDR2 SYGVNS. This CDR3 spans 17 amino acids. The V end was cut by 6 bases, the J end by 6 bases, with 21 bases between. The CDR3 here is CASSGSFLGQPNSPLHF. In DNA form, the CDR3 reads TGTGCCAGCAGCGGCTCATTTCTTGGACAGCCTAATTCACCCCTCCACTTT.

This chain links TRBV24-1 with TRBJ1-2; D remains unclear. Germline values: CDR1 KGHDR, CDR2 SFDVKD. Trimming removed 6 bases from V and 8 bases from J, with 9 bases in between. The CDR3 sequence is 11 residues long. The CDR3 loop reads CATSRAGGYTF. DNA for the CDR3: TGTGCCACCAGTCGAGCTGGAGGCTACACCTTC.

V is TRBV11-2 and J is TRBJ2-3; D is uncertain. V dropped 3 bases and J dropped 1 base, with 11 bases sitting between them. The CDR3 sequence is 15 residues long. CDR1 and CDR2 (germline): SGHAT, FQNNGV. This chain's CDR3 is CASSLRRAGTDTQYF. The CDR3 nucleotides are TGTGCCAGCAGCTTGAGAAGGGCCGGCACAGATACGCAGTATTTT.

This clone has only a few counts. The J gene is TRBJ2-5, the V gene TRBV7-9; D gene ambiguous. The CDR3 covers 12 residues. With 2 bases removed from V and 4 bases from J, the gap between germline ends came to 5 bases. Per the germline V gene, CDR1 is SEHNR and CDR2 is FQNEAQ (reference sequence). CDR3 region: CASSLSAETQYF. CDR3 nucleotides: TGTGCCAGCAGCTTATCCGCAGAGACCCAGTACTTC. The full variable domain, rest sourced from reference TRBV7-9 and TRBJ2-5, is DTGVSQNPRHKITKRGQNVTFRCDPISEHNRLYWYRQTLGQGPEFLTYFQNEAQLEKSRLLSDRFSAERPKGSFSTLEIQRTEQGDSAMYLCASSLSAETQYFGPGTRLLVL.

The chain links TRBV7-2 to TRBJ2-1; 9 bases fit TRBD2. This CDR3 spans 13 amino acids. Unmatched junction bases numbered 6, after V lost 5 bases and J lost 10 bases. Germline lookup yields CDR1 SGHTA and CDR2 FQGNSA. As DNA, the CDR3 is TGTGCCAGCAGCCCTAGACTAGCGGAGGAGCAGTTCTTC. This codes for CASSPRLAEEQFF.

The gene calls are TRBV7-9 and TRBJ2-1; no definite D call. Between the trimmed V and J ends, which lost 3 bases and 10 bases, there was a span of 7 bases. Germline V gives CDR1 SEHNR, CDR2 FQNEAQ (reference sequence). The CDR3 extends over 11 amino acids. CDR3 sequence reads: CASSLSGEQFF. The CDR3 DNA is TGTGCCAGCAGCTTGTCAGGCGAGCAGTTCTTC.

This chain uses TRBV28 with TRBJ1-2, with D hard to call. Looked up from germline, CDR1 is MDHEN and CDR2 is SYDVKM. The V end was cut by 10 bases, the J end by 6 bases, with 9 bases between. This CDR3 is built from 10 residues. The CDR3 coding sequence is TGTGCCACTCTTACTGATGGCTACACCTTC. It translates to CATLTDGYTF.

This chain connects TRBV4-1 to TRBJ1-2; TRBD1 aligns across 11 bases. Germline CDR1 is MGHRA and CDR2 is YSYEKL. J was trimmed by 5 bases and V by 2 bases; bases with no gene match: 19. The CDR3 runs 20 residues. The CDR3 nucleotides read TGCGCCAGCAGCCAAAATACGTTTCCTGGGTTTAGGGACAGGGGGTATGGCTACACCTTC. Its translation: CASSQNTFPGFRDRGYGYTF.

V usage is TRBV29-1 and J usage is TRBJ2-2; D is uncertain. The CDR3 covers 10 residues. Trimming stripped 2 bases from V and 7 bases from J, with 2 bases between. Germline CDR1 is SQVTM and CDR2 is ANQGSEA. The CDR3 protein is CSVEIGELFF. The CDR3 DNA reads as TGCAGCGTTGAAATCGGGGAGCTGTTTTTT.

This chain connects TRBV19 to TRBJ1-5, with D perhaps TRBD1 (5 bases). The V gene's germline CDR1 is LNHDA and CDR2 SQIVND (reference sequence). This CDR3 is 13 amino acids long. V shed 3 bases and J shed 5 bases, with 8 bases lying between them. CDR3 nucleotide sequence: TGTGCCAGTAGTATCGTCAGGGATCAGCCCCAGCATTTT. Amino acid sequence: CASSIVRDQPQHF.

The rearrangement links TRBV28 to TRBJ2-3, with 10 nucleotides matching TRBD2. Germline V lookup: CDR1 MDHEN, CDR2 SYDVKM. V lost 8 bases and J lost 3; bases outside the gene matches: 14. The CDR3 spans 17 residues. This CDR3 reads CASPPDPSTSGTDTQYF. CDR3 DNA sequence: TGTGCCAGCCCCCCAGATCCCTCGACTAGCGGGACAGATACGCAGTATTTT.

V and J are TRBV11-2 and TRBJ2-2; 7 bases line up with TRBD1. Trimming removed 4 bases from V and 5 bases from J; junction bases left unmatched: 13. The CDR3 has 17 residues. Germline values: CDR1 SGHAT, CDR2 FQNNGV. CDR3 DNA sequence: TGTGCCAGCAGCTCACCTTCGGGACAGAGGCCGACCGGGGAGCTGTTTTTT. Its protein is CASSSPSGQRPTGELFF.

This chain links TRBV11-3 with TRBJ2-2, with TRBD2 matching over 12 bases. V shed 6 bases, J shed 4 bases, and the junction held 12 bases outside the gene matches. CDR1 is SGHNT, CDR2 YENEEA, per germline. CDR3 length: 18 residues. For the CDR3, the DNA is TGTGCCAGCAGGCGTCGCCTAGCGGGAGGGTCGGGCACCGGGGAGCTGTTTTTT. Translated, it gives CASRRRLAGGSGTGELFF.

The chain is built from TRBV12-3 or TRBV12-4 and TRBJ1-1; D remains ambiguous. This CDR3 has 13 residues. V lost 1 base, J lost 5 bases, and 8 bases lay in between. The CDR3 loop is CASSLGTGTEAFF. The CDR3 nucleotides read TGTGCCAGCAGTTTAGGCACGGGGACTGAAGCTTTCTTT.

This chain uses TRBV6-4 with TRBJ2-2, with a possible D match to TRBD1 (5 bases). Trimming stripped 3 bases from V and 0 bases from J, with 5 bases between. The CDR3 spans 14 residues. Germline CDR1 is MRHNA and CDR2 is SNTAGT. CDR3 DNA sequence: TGTGCCAGCAGTGAGGACACGAACACCGGGGAGCTGTTTTTT. Amino acid sequence: CASSEDTNTGELFF.

This clone was found once. Here the CDR3 reads CASSWDREGYTF. The CDR3 DNA reads TGTGCCAGCAGTTGGGACAGGGAGGGCTACACCTTC. The chain carries TRBV28 and TRBJ1-2; 9 nucleotides match TRBD1. CDR1 MDHEN and CDR2 SYDVKM come from the germline V gene. Unmatched junction bases numbered 2, after V lost 4 bases and J lost 8 bases. The length of the CDR3 is 12 residues.

The CDR3 loop is CASSPEGSVGELFF. CDR3 bases: TGTGCCAGCAGCCCCGAGGGGTCGGTCGGGGAGCTGTTTTTT. The chain couples TRBV7-9 to TRBJ2-2; D possibly matches TRBD1 or TRBD2 (5 bases each). The CDR3 consists of 14 residues. V lost 5 bases and J 7 bases, leaving 14 bases between the germline ends. CDR1 SEHNR and CDR2 FQNEAQ come from the germline V gene (reference sequence).

The chain recombines TRBV7-9 with TRBJ1-1; D is uncertain. V dropped 5 bases and J dropped 4 bases, with 5 bases sitting between them. The CDR3 is 11 amino acids. Per germline, CDR1 SEHNR and CDR2 FQNEAQ (reference sequence). The DNA for the CDR3 is TGTGCCAGCAGCCCGCTCACTGAAGCTTTCTTT. Translating gives CASSPLTEAFF.

The chain has TRBV28 and TRBJ1-5; 8 bases fit TRBD1. The J segment lost 6 bases and the V segment lost 1 base, leaving 14 bases of the junction unmatched. This CDR3 region has 18 residues. Germline V gives CDR1 MDHEN, CDR2 SYDVKM. CDR3 amino acids: CASSLSATGAEEGQPQHF. The CDR3 DNA follows: TGTGCCAGCAGTTTATCCGCGACAGGGGCCGAAGAGGGTCAGCCCCAGCATTTT.

The gene calls are TRBV7-9 and TRBJ1-3; 7 bases fit TRBD1. V dropped 5 bases and J dropped 8; count of bases not matched to a gene: 9. Germline assignment: CDR1 SEHNR and CDR2 FQNEAQ (reference sequence). The CDR3 runs 14 residues. The DNA for the CDR3 is TGTGCCAGCAGCCCCTACAGGGGAGGGGACACCATATATTTT. Translated, it gives CASSPYRGGDTIYF.

This chain connects TRBV7-9 to TRBJ1-3; tentative D call: TRBD1 (6 bases). The CDR3 length is 17 residues. Trimming removed 7 bases from V and 1 base from J, with 20 bases in between. Per the germline V gene, CDR1 is SEHNR and CDR2 is FQNEAQ (reference sequence). For the CDR3, the DNA is TGTGCCAGCACCCTAACTGCGGCAGGGGCATCTGGAAACACCATATATTTT. This gives the protein CASTLTAAGASGNTIYF.

V gene TRBV6-6 combines with J gene TRBJ2-3; TRBD2 might be the D (6 bases). The germline CDR1 and CDR2 sequences are MNHNY and SVGAGI (reference sequence). With 6 bases removed from V and 5 bases from J, the gap between germline ends came to 15 bases. The length of the CDR3 is 14 residues. The chain's CDR3 is CASSPSFSGDTQYF. CDR3 nucleotides: TGTGCCAGCAGCCCCTCTTTTAGCGGAGATACGCAGTATTTT.

This clone was detected once. This chain links TRBV7-6 with TRBJ2-7; TRBD2 is a possible D gene (6 bases). The germline V gene has CDR1 SGHVS and CDR2 FNYEAQ. This CDR3 contains 12 residues. Trimming shortened V by 0 bases and J by 7 bases, and 7 bases separated the two germline ends. CDR3 in DNA: TGTGCCAGCAGCTTAGCGGAGGGGGAGCAGTACTTC. Its translation: CASSLAEGEQYF.

This clone was counted only a few times. The CDR3 here is CATSQLGGIDEQYF. The CDR3 DNA reads as TGTGCCACCAGCCAACTGGGCGGGATCGACGAGCAGTACTTC. The rearrangement links TRBV15 to TRBJ2-7, with D tentatively TRBD2 (6 bases). Germline values: CDR1 LNHNV, CDR2 YYDKDF (reference sequence). The CDR3 spans 14 residues. Trimming took off 5 bases at V and 5 bases at J, with 16 bases between the two ends.

CDR3 amino acids: CSAEQGNEQFF. The DNA of the CDR3 is TGCAGTGCAGAACAGGGGAATGAGCAGTTCTTC. This chain connects TRBV20-1 to TRBJ2-1, with 7 positions matching TRBD1. V gave up 6 bases and J gave up 7 bases; unmatched junction bases: 3. The V gene's germline CDR1 is DFQATT and CDR2 SNEGSKA (reference sequence). This CDR3 contains 11 residues.

The chain recombines TRBV5-1 with TRBJ1-4; no firm D call. Germline CDR1 SGHRS, CDR2 YFSETQ. The CDR3 extends over 15 amino acids. V lost 4 bases, J lost 0 bases, and 10 bases lay in between. CDR3 loop: CASSPRGPTNEKLFF. In DNA, the CDR3 is TGCGCCAGCAGCCCCCGAGGGCCAACTAATGAAAAACTGTTTTTT.